The sample holds one count of the clone carrying this T cell receptor (beta chain). This entry is derived from a study of blood T cell repertoires in COVID-19. Turning to the study itself: Italy, Spain and the United States were the sources of the convalescent and acute COVID-19 samples.

Germline V CDR1 and CDR2: MDHEN, SYDVKM. The V and J ends lost 6 bases and 3 bases, in that order; junction bases with no gene match: 8. The CDR3 spans 15 residues. In assigning cohorts, the study relied on participant-reported clinical history. Sequencing was performed with immunoSEQ multiplex PCR; in TCRdb, only in-frame clones are kept and a portion is missing. Among roughly 200,000 clones listed, approximately 85% were seen once. The specimen was PBMCs or T cells enriched from blood (not recorded which). The J gene is TRBJ2-1, the V gene TRBV28, with 7 bases aligning to TRBD2. This TCR derives from a man aged 35 to 55 who had recovered from COVID-19. CDR3 amino acids: CASSPLAELYNEQFF. Written as DNA, the CDR3 is TGTGCCAGCAGCCCTCTAGCGGAACTCTACAATGAGCAGTTCTTC.